Below are 9 T cell receptor beta chains sequenced from a single sample in a study of cytomegalovirus exposure and HLA in healthy donors. The PCR had 60 Vbeta and 13 Jbeta primers. Data came from immunoSEQ multiplex PCR; TCRdb stores just in-frame clones and leaves some out. This repertoire includes 150,000 to 200,000 clones. Sequenced sample: PBMCs. These TCRs come from a woman between 55 and 75 years old in good health and CMV-seronegative.

CDR3 DNA sequence: TGTGCCACCCCCAAGGGATTGGGACAACAAAACACCGGGGAGCTGTTTTTT. This encodes CATPKGLGQQNTGELFF. The gene calls are TRBV19 and TRBJ2-2, with a possible D match to TRBD1 (6 bases). This CDR3 comprises 17 residues. CDR1 is LNHDA and CDR2 is SQIVND in the germline V gene (reference sequence). V lost 10 bases, J lost 2 bases, and 23 bases lay in between.

This chain connects TRBV27 to TRBJ1-2; perhaps TRBD1 as D (5 bases). The CDR3 contains 16 residues. V lost 4 bases and J lost 8, with 23 bases in between. The germline CDR1 and CDR2 sequences are MNHEY and SMNVEV (reference sequence). CDR3 amino acids: CASSSSGGAPRSGYTF. The CDR3, as DNA: TGTGCCAGCAGTTCCTCTGGAGGGGCCCCGAGGAGCGGCTACACCTTC.

The genes are TRBV19 and TRBJ2-7; possibly TRBD2 for D (7 bases). Germline V gives CDR1 LNHDA, CDR2 SQIVND (reference sequence). The V and J ends lost 6 bases and 4 bases respectively, with 16 bases between them. This CDR3 is built from 14 residues. Here the CDR3 reads CASSRRGADYEQYF. The DNA for the CDR3 is TGTGCCAGTAGCCGTCGGGGGGCCGATTACGAGCAGTACTTC.

V gene TRBV7-2 combines with J gene TRBJ1-5; 9 positions agree with TRBD1. The CDR3 sequence is 15 residues long. After removal of 5 bases from V and 3 bases from J, the junction contained 5 bases not matched to a gene. From germline, CDR1 is SGHTA and CDR2 FQGNSA. The CDR3 region has the DNA TGTGCCAGCAGCCCACGGACAGGGGACAATCAGCCCCAGCATTTT. Translating it yields CASSPRTGDNQPQHF.

The chain combines TRBV9 with TRBJ1-4; D is ambiguous. The CDR3 consists of 14 residues. CDR1 and CDR2 (germline): SGDLS, YYNGEE. Trimming left V 7 bases short and J 5 bases short, with 15 bases between. CDR3 DNA: TGTGCCAGCTCCCCCAGGTCGGCCAATGAAAAACTGTTTTTT. Translation gives CASSPRSANEKLFF.

The chain is built from TRBV11-2 and TRBJ1-1; 7 bases map to TRBD1. The CDR3 spans 14 residues. V shed 5 bases and J 13 bases; nucleotides not matched to a gene: 16. The germline CDR1 and CDR2 sequences are SGHAT and FQNNGV. CDR3 sequence (DNA): TGTGCCAGCAGCGCGAATGGACAGGTGACTATCGGTTTCTTT. Translation: CASSANGQVTIGFF.

The chain couples TRBV18 to TRBJ1-5, with D maybe TRBD1 (5 bases). V dropped 2 bases and J dropped 4 bases, with 9 bases sitting between them. The CDR3 loop spans 14 amino acids. Per germline, CDR1 KGHSH and CDR2 LQKENI. The CDR3 nucleotides read TGTGCCAGCTCACCAGGGGCGTCAAATCAGCCCCAGCATTTT. It translates to CASSPGASNQPQHF.

This chain links TRBV5-5 with TRBJ2-7; TRBD1 matches at 7 bases. Germline CDR1 and CDR2: SGHKS and YYEKEE (reference sequence). The CDR3 totals 15 residues. The junction had 11 bases not matched to a gene; V was cut back by 4 bases and J by 4 bases. In DNA form, the CDR3 reads TGTGCCAGCAGCCAGACCGGGACAGCTCCTTACGAGCAGTACTTC. This codes for CASSQTGTAPYEQYF.

The rearrangement links TRBV29-1 to TRBJ2-4; 12 nucleotides align to TRBD1. The CDR3 covers 18 residues. V lost 4 bases to trimming and J lost 1 base; unmatched junction nucleotides: 11. The germline V gene encodes CDR1 SQVTM and CDR2 ANQGSEA. CDR3: CSVGLPGQGARAKNIQYF. CDR3 nucleotide sequence: TGCAGCGTTGGCCTCCCGGGACAGGGGGCGCGGGCCAAAAACATTCAGTACTTC.